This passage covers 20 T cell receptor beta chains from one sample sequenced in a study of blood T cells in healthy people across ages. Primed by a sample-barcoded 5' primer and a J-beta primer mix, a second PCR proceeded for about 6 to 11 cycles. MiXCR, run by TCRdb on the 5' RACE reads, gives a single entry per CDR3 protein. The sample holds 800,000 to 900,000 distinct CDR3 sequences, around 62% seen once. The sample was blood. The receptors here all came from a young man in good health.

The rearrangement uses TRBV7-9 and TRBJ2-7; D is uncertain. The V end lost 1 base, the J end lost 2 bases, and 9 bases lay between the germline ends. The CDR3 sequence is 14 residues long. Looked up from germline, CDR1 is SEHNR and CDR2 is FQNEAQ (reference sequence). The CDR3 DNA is TGTGCCAGCAGCTTAGTGTCAAGTACCTACGAGCAGTACTTC. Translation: CASSLVSSTYEQYF.

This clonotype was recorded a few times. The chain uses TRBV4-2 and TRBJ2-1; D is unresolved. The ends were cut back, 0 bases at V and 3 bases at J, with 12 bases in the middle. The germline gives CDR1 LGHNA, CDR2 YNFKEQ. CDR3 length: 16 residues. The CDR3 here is CASSQDLMLGYNEQFF. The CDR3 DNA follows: TGTGCCAGCAGCCAAGATTTGATGTTGGGCTACAATGAGCAGTTCTTC.

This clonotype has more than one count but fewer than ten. The DNA of the CDR3 is TGCAGTGCTAGGGGACTTTCCCCCTACGAGCAGTACTTC. This translates into CSARGLSPYEQYF. The rearrangement links TRBV20-1 to TRBJ2-7; weak D call: TRBD2 (6 bases). There are 13 residues in the CDR3. V was trimmed by 3 bases and J by 2 bases, leaving 11 bases between them. The germline gives CDR1 DFQATT, CDR2 SNEGSKA (reference sequence).

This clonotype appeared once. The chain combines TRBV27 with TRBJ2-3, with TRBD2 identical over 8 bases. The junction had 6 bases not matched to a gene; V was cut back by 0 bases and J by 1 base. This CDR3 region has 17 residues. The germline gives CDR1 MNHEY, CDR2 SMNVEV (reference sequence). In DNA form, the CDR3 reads TGTGCCAGCAGTTTATCGATTTCGGGGGGGGGCACAGATACGCAGTATTTT. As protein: CASSLSISGGGTDTQYF.

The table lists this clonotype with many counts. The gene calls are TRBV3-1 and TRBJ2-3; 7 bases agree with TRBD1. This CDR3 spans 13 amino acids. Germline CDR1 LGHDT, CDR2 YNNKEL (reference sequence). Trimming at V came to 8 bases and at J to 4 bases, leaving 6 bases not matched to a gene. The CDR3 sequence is CASSGTASDTQYF. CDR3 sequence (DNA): TGTGCCAGCTCCGGGACAGCATCAGATACGCAGTATTTT.

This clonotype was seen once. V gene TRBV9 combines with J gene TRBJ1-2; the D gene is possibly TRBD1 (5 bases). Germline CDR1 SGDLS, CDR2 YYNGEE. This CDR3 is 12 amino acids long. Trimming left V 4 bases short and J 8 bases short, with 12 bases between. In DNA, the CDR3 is TGTGCCAGCAGCTTTTCAGGGAACGGCTACACCTTC. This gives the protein CASSFSGNGYTF.

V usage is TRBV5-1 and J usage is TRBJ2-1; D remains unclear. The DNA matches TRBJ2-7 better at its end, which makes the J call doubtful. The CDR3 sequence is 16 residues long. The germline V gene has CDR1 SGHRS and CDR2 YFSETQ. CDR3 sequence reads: CASSLVAPSSYNEQYF. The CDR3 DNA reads TGCGCCAGCAGCTTGGTGGCCCCAAGCTCCTACAATGAGCAGTACTTC.

CDR3 protein: CASSLRRAGESEQFF. The CDR3 bases are TGTGCCAGCAGTCTACGACGAGCGGGGGAAAGTGAGCAGTTCTTC. The V call is TRBV28, the J call TRBJ2-1, with 8 positions matching TRBD2. This CDR3 contains 15 residues. J was trimmed by 9 bases and V by 5 bases; bases with no gene match: 12. CDR1 is MDHEN and CDR2 is SYDVKM in the germline V gene.

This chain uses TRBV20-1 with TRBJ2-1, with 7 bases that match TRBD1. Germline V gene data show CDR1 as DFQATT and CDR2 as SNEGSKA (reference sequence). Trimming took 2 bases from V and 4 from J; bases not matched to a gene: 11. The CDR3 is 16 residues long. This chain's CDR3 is CSARREGASRYNEQFF. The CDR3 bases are TGCAGTGCTAGACGAGAGGGGGCTAGCCGGTACAATGAGCAGTTCTTC.

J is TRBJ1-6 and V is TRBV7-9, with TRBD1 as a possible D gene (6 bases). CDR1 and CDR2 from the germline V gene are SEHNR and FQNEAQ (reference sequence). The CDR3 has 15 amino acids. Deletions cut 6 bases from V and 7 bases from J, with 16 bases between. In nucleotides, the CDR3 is TGTGCCAGCAGGGGAAAGGACAGCAGAAATTCACCCCTCCACTTT. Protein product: CASRGKDSRNSPLHF.

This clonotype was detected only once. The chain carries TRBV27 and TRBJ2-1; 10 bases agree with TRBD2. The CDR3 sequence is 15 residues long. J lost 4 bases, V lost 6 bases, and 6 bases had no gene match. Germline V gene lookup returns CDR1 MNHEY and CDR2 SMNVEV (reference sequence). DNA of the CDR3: TGTGCCAGCAGAGTACTAGCGGGGCATTACAATGAGCAGTTCTTC. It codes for CASRVLAGHYNEQFF.

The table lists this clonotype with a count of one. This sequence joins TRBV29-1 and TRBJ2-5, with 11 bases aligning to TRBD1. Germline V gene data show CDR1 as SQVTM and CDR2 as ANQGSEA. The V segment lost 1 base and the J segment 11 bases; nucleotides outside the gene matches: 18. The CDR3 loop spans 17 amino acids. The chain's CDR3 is CSVEGLGQGADYNEQYF. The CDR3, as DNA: TGCAGCGTTGAAGGCTTAGGACAGGGGGCCGATTACAATGAGCAGTACTTC.

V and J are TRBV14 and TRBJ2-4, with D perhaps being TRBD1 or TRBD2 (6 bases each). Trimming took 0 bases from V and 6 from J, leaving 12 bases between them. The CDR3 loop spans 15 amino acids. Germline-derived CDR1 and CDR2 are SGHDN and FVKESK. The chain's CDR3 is CASSQEGGPGNIQYF. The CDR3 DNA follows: TGTGCCAGCAGCCAAGAAGGGGGGCCGGGAAACATTCAGTACTTC. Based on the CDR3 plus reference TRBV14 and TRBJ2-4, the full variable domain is EAGVTQFPSHSVIEKGQTVTLRCDPISGHDNLYWYRRVMGKEIKFLLHFVKESKQDESGMPNNRFLAERTGGTYSTLKVQPAELEDSGVYFCASSQEGGPGNIQYFGAGTRLSVL.

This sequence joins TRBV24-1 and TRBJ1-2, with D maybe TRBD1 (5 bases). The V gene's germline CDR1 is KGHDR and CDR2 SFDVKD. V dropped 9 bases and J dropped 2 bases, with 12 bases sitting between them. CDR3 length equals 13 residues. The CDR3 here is CATAPEGNYGYTF. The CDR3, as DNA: TGTGCCACCGCCCCGGAGGGGAACTATGGCTACACCTTC.

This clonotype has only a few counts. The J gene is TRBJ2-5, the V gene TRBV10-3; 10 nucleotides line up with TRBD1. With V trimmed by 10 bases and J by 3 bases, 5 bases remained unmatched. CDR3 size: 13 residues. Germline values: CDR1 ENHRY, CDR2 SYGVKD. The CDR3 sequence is CANSGTGEETQYF. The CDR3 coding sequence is TGTGCCAACTCCGGGACAGGGGAAGAGACCCAGTACTTC.

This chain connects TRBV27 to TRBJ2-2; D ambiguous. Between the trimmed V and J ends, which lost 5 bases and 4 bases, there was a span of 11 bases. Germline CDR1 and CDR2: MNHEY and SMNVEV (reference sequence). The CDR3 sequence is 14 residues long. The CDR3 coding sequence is TGTGCCAGCAGTGTCGTAGGCCCCACCGGGGAGCTGTTTTTT. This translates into CASSVVGPTGELFF.

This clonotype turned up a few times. As DNA, the CDR3 is TGTGCCAGCAGCGTAAATCCAGGACGATCCTACGAGCAGTACTTC. Translation: CASSVNPGRSYEQYF. The chain combines TRBV9 with TRBJ2-7; D is ambiguous. CDR1 and CDR2 (germline): SGDLS, YYNGEE. The CDR3 contains 15 residues. Deletions cut 1 base from V and 1 base from J, with 12 bases between.

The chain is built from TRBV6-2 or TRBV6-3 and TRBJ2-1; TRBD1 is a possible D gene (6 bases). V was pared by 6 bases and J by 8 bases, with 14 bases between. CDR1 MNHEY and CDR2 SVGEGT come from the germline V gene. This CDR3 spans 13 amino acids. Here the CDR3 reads CASRTDRIDEQFF. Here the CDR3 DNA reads TGTGCCAGCAGGACTGACAGGATCGATGAGCAGTTCTTC.

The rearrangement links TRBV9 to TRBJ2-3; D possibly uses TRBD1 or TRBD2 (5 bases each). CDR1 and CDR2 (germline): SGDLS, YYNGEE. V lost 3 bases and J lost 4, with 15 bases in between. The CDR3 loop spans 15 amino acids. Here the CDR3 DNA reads TGTGCCAGCAGCGGAGGGGACCTGGGGTCAGATACGCAGTATTTT. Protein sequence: CASSGGDLGSDTQYF.

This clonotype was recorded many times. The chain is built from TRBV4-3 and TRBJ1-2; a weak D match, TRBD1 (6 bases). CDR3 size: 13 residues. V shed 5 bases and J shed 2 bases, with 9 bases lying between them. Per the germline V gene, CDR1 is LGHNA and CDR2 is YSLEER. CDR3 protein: CASSAQGNYGYTF. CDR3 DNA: TGCGCCAGCAGCGCACAGGGAAACTATGGCTACACCTTC.